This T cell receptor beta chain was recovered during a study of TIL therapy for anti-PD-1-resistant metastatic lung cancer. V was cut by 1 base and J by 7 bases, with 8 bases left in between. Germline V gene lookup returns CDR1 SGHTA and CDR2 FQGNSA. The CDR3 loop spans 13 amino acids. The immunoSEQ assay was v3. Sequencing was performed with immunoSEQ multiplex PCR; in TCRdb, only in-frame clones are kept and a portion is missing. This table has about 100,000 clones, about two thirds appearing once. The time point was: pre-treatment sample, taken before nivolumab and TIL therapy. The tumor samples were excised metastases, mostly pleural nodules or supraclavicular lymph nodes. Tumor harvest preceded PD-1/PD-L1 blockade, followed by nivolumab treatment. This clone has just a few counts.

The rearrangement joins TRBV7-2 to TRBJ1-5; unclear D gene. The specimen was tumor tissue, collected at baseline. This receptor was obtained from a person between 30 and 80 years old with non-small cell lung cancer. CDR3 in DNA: TGTGCCAGCAGCTTAGTTTCCGGGCAGCCCCAGCATTTT. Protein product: CASSLVSGQPQHF.